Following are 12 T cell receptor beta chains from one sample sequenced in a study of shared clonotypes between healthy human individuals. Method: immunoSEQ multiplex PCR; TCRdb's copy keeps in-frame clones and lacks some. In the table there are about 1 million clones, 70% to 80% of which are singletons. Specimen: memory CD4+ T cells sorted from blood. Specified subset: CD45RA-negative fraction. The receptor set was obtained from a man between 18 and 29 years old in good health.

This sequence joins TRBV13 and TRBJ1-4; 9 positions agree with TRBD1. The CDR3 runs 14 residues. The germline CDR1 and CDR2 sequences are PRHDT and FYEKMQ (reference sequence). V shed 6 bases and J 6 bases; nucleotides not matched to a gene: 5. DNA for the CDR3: TGTGCCAGCAGTGTACAGGGGGCGGATGAAAAACTGTTTTTT. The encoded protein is CASSVQGADEKLFF.

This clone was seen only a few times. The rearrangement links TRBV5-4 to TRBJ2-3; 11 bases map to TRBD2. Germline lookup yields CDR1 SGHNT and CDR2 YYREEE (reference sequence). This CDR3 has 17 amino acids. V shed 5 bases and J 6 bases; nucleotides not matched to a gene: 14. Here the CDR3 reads CASRGGLGTSGSDTQYF. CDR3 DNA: TGTGCCAGCAGGGGGGGTTTGGGGACTAGCGGATCGGATACGCAGTATTTT.

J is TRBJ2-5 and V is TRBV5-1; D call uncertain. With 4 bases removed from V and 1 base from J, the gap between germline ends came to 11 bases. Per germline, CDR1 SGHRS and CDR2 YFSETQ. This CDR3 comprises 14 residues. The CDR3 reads CASSLSWGQETQYF. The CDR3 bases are TGCGCCAGCAGCCTCTCTTGGGGCCAAGAGACCCAGTACTTC. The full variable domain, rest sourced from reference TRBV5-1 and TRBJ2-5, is KAGVTQTPRYLIKTRGQQVTLSCSPISGHRSVSWYQQTPGQGLQFLFEYFSETQRNKGNFPGRFSGRQFSNSRSEMNVSTLELGDSALYLCASSLSWGQETQYFGPGTRLLVL.

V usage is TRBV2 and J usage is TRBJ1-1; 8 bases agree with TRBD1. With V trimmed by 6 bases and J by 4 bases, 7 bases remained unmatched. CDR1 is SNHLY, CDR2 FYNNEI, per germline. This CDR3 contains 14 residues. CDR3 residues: CASSHGQGSTEAFF. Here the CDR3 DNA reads TGTGCCAGCAGCCACGGACAGGGTAGCACTGAAGCTTTCTTT.

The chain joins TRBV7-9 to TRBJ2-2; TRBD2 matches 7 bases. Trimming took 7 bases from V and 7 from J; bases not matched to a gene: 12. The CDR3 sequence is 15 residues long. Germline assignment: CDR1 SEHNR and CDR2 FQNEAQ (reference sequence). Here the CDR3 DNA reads TGTGCCAGCACCCCATGGGGACTAAAGGGCGGGGAGCTGTTTTTT. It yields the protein CASTPWGLKGGELFF.

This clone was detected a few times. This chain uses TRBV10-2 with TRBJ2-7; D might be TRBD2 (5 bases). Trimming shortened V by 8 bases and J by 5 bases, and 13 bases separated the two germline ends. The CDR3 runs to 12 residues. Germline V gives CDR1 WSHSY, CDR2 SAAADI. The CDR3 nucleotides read TGCGCCAGCCGGCCTGGAGGCGACGAGCAGTACTTC. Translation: CASRPGGDEQYF.

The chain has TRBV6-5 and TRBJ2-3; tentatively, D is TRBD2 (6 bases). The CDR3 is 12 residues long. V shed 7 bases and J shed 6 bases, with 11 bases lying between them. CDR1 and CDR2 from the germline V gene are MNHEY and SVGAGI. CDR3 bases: TGTGCCAGCACTCGGGGGTCCGATACGCAGTATTTT. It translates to CASTRGSDTQYF.

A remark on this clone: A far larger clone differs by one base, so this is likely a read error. The CDR3 nucleotides read TGTGCCAGCAGCCGGATGAACACTGAAGCTTTCTTT. Amino acid sequence: CASSRMNTEAFF. The chain joins TRBV5-8 to TRBJ1-1; no definite D call. The germline V gene encodes CDR1 SGHTS and CDR2 YDEGEE. CDR3 length: 12 amino acids. Trimming stripped 4 bases from V and 0 bases from J, with 4 bases between.

This chain's CDR3 is CASSYHRALNAFF. CDR3 bases: TGTGCCAGCAGTTACCACAGGGCCTTAAACGCTTTCTTT. The chain links TRBV6-5 to TRBJ1-1, with D perhaps TRBD1 (6 bases). V shed 2 bases and J shed 11 bases, with 15 bases lying between them. The germline V gene has CDR1 MNHEY and CDR2 SVGAGI. This CDR3 is built from 13 residues.

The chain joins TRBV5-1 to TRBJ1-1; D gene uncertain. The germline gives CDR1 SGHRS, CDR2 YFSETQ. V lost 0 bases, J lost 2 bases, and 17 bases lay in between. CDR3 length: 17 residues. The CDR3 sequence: CASSLGGQNAYNTEAFF. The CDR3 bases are TGCGCCAGCAGCTTGGGGGGTCAGAACGCGTACAACACTGAAGCTTTCTTT.

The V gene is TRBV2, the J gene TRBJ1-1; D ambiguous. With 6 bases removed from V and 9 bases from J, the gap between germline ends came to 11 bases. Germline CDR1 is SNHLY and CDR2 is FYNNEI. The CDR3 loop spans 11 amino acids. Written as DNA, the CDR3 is TGTGCCAGCAGAGTATCGGAAAAAGCTTTCTTT. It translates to CASRVSEKAFF.

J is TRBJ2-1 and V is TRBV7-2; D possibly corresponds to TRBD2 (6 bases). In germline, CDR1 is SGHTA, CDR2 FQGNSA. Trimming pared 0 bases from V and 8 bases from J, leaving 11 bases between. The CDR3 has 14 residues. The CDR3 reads CASSLARLVDEQFF. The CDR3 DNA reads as TGTGCCAGCAGCTTAGCGCGACTAGTCGATGAGCAGTTCTTC.